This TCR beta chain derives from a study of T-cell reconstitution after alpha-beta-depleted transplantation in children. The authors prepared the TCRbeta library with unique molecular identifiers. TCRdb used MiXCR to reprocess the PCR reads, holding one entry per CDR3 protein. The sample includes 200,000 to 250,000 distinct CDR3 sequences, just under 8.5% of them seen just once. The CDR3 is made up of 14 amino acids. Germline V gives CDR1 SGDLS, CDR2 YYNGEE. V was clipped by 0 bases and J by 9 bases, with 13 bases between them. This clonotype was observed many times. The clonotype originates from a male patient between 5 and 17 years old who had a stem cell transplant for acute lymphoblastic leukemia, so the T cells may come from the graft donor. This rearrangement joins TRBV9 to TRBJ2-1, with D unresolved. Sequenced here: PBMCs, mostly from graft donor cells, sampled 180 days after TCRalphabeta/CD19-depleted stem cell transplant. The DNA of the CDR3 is TGTGCCAGCAGCGTAGATAGCCGGGTAGGTGAGCAGTTCTTC. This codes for CASSVDSRVGEQFF.